Here is one T cell receptor (beta chain) with its context. As yet, its antigen is unknown. The sample comes from a study of T cell responses to AZD1222 COVID-19 vaccine. Study results and limitations: Reportedly, close to half of spike-specific TCRs are directed against unmutated variant regions. Recipients of AZD1222 seropositive at baseline numbered only 6 or 7. CD4 TCRs covered the whole spike, strongest at regions 160-218 and 743-854.

Trimming at V came to 7 bases and at J to 5 bases, leaving 6 bases not matched to a gene. The germline CDR1 and CDR2 sequences are MNHEY and SVGAGI. This CDR3 spans 15 amino acids. Method: immunoSEQ multiplex PCR; TCRdb's copy keeps in-frame clones and lacks some. Of over 100,000 clones in the sample, 65% to 85% were seen once. This sample comprised peripheral blood, obtained on day 0 of AZD1222 vaccination. The genes are TRBV6-5 and TRBJ2-5, with 14 bases lining up with TRBD2. This TCR was recovered from an adult in good health. The chain's CDR3 is CASNPGLAGDETQYF. The CDR3 nucleotides are TGTGCCAGCAACCCGGGACTAGCGGGAGATGAGACCCAGTACTTC.